This T cell receptor (beta chain) was recovered during a study of OX40 agonist ivuxolimab in advanced cancers. Study-wide context: Patients achieving partial responses numbered three: one hepatocellular carcinoma case and two cutaneous melanoma cases. Notes on the study in general: What antigens the expanded peripheral T cells recognized was never established.

Clones were read by immunoSEQ multiplex PCR, and TCRdb kept only the in-frame ones, dropping some. Of 30,000 to 40,000 clones detected, about four fifths appear once; the ten largest clones hold roughly 19%. Comment on this clone: The antigen is not known.

This CDR3 is built from 16 residues. The V and J ends lost 0 bases and 1 base respectively, with 9 bases between them. Germline V gene lookup returns CDR1 ENHRY and CDR2 SYGVKD. The sequence derives from an adult with an advanced solid tumor such as melanoma, head and neck, liver or kidney cancer. The sample consisted of CD4+ or CD8+ T cells sorted from blood, taken in a trial of the OX40 agonist ivuxolimab. The genes are TRBV10-3 and TRBJ2-2, with D tentatively TRBD1 (6 bases). Here the CDR3 DNA reads TGTGCCATCAGTGAGTCACGGGGACAGAACACCGGGGAGCTGTTTTTT. Translating it yields CAISESRGQNTGELFF.